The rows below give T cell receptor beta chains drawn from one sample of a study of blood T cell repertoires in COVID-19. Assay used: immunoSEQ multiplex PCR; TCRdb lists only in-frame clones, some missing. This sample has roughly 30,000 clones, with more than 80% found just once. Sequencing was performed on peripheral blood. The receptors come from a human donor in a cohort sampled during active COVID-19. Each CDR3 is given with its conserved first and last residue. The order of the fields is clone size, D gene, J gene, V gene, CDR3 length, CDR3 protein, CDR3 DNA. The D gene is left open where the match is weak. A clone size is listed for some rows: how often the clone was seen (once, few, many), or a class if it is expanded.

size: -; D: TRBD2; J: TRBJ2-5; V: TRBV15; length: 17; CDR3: CATSTSRTSGGQETQYF; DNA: TGTGCCACCAGCACCTCACGGACTAGCGGGGGCCAAGAGACCCAGTACTTC
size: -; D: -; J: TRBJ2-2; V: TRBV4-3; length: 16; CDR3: CASSQVWNRGTGELFF; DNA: TGCGCCAGCAGCCAAGTGTGGAATAGGGGCACCGGGGAGCTGTTTTTT
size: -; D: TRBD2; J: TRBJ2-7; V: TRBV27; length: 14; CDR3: CASSFSSGSYEQYF; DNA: TGTGCCAGCAGTTTCAGTAGCGGGTCCTACGAGCAGTACTTC
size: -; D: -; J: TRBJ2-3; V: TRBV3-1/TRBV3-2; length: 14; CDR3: CASSQNQGGDTQYF; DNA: TGTGCCAGCAGCCAAAACCAGGGGGGAGATACGCAGTATTTT
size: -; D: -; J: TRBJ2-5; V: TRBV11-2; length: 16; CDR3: CASSLGVRAGGKTQYF; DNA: TGTGCCAGCAGCTTAGGGGTTAGGGCAGGGGGGAAGACCCAGTACTTC
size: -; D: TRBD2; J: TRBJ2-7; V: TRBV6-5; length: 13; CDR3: CARNSGGDYEQYF; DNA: TGTGCCAGAAACAGCGGGGGGGACTACGAGCAGTACTTC
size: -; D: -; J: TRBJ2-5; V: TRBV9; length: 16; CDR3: CASSGGRLDRGETQYF; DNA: TGTGCCAGCAGCGGAGGGCGTCTGGACCGAGGGGAGACCCAGTACTTC
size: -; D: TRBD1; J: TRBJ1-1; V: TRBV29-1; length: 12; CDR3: CSVSPGGTEAFF; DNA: TGCAGCGTTTCCCCAGGGGGCACTGAAGCTTTCTTT
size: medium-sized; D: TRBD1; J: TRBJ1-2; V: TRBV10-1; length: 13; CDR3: CASSQTAGGGYTF; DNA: TGCGCCAGCAGCCAAACAGCAGGGGGTGGCTACACCTTC
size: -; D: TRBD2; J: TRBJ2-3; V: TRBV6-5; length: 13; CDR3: CASSRGGRSTQYF; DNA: TGTGCCAGCAGCCGCGGGGGACGGAGTACGCAGTATTTT
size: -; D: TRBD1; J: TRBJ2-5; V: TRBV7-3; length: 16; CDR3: CASSPLGTGVVETQYF; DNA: TGTGCCAGCAGCCCCCTCGGGACAGGGGTCGTAGAGACCCAGTACTTC
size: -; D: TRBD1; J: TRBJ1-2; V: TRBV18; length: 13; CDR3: CASSSDRVGGYTF; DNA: TGTGCCAGCTCAAGCGACAGGGTTGGAGGCTACACCTTC
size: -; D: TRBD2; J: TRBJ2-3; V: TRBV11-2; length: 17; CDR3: CASSRRGTAGGTDTQYF; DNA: TGTGCCAGCAGCCGGAGGGGCACAGCGGGGGGCACAGATACGCAGTATTTT
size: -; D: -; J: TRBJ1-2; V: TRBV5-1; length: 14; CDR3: CASSLVAGGGGYTF; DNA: TGCGCCAGCAGCCTGGTCGCCGGCGGAGGTGGCTACACCTTC
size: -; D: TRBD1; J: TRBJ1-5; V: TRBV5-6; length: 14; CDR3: CASSSDRGNQPQHF; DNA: TGTGCCAGCAGCTCGGACAGGGGCAATCAGCCCCAGCATTTT
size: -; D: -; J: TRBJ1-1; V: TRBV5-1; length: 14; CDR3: CASSIGTENTEAFF; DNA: TGCGCCAGCAGCATCGGAACAGAGAACACTGAAGCTTTCTTT
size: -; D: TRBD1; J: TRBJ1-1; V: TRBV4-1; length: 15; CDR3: CASRRSQGTNTEAFF; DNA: TGCGCCAGCAGAAGGTCACAGGGGACGAACACTGAAGCTTTCTTT
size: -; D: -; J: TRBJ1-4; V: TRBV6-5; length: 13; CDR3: CASRRTGNEKLFF; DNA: TGTGCCAGCAGGCGGACGGGGAATGAAAAACTGTTTTTT
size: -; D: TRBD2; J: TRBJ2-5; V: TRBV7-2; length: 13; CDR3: CASLRTSGETQYF; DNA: TGTGCCAGCCTAAGGACTAGCGGGGAGACCCAGTACTTC
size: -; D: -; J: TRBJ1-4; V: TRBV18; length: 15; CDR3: CASSPVTKSNEKLFF; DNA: TGTGCCAGCTCACCCGTGACAAAATCTAATGAAAAACTGTTTTTT
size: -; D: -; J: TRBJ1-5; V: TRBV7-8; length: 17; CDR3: CASSLVNSGGINQPQHF; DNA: TGTGCCAGCAGCTTAGTTAATAGCGGGGGGATCAATCAGCCCCAGCATTTT
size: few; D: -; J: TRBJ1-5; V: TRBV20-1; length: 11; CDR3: CSAGSEAGQHF; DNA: TGCAGTGCTGGTTCGGAGGCTGGACAGCATTTT
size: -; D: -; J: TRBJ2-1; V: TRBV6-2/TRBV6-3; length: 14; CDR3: CASSTRTVYNEQFF; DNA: TGTGCCAGCAGTACCCGGACAGTCTACAATGAGCAGTTCTTC
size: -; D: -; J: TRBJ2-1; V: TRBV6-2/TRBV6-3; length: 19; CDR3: CASSYMGGRGSVVYNEQFF; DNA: TGTGCCAGCAGTTACATGGGGGGCAGGGGGTCCGTGGTCTACAATGAGCAGTTCTTC
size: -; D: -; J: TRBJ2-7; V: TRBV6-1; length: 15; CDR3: CASSDLSGAPGEQYF; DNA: TGTGCCAGCAGTGACCTGAGCGGAGCCCCTGGGGAGCAGTACTTC
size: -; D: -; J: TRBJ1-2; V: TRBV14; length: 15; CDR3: CASSLAGTHNVGYTF; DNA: TGTGCCAGCAGCCTGGCGGGGACGCACAATGTGGGCTACACCTTC
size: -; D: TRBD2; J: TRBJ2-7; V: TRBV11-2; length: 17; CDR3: CASSLGTSGSYPYEQYF; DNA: TGTGCCAGCAGCTTAGGGACTAGCGGGAGCTACCCATACGAGCAGTACTTC
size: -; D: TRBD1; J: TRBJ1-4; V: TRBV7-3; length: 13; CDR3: CASSLGQGEKLFF; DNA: TGTGCCAGCAGCCTCGGACAGGGAGAAAAACTGTTTTTT
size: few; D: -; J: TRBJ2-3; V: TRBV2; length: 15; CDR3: CASNLILPGTDTQYF; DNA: TGTGCCAGCAATCTCATCCTTCCGGGGACAGATACGCAGTATTTT
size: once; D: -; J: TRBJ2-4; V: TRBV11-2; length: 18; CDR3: CASSLDISAVLAKNIQYF; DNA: TGTGCCAGCAGCTTAGATATTAGCGCGGTTCTAGCCAAAAACATTCAGTACTTC